These 15 T cell receptor beta chains were sequenced from one sample in a study of shared clonotypes between healthy human individuals. Assay: immunoSEQ multiplex PCR; the TCRdb copy retains only in-frame clones and omits some. Of about 490,000 clones listed, roughly four fifths were seen once; the top ten hold roughly 13%. Sequencing input: PBMCs. These TCRs come from a woman between 40 and 55 years old in good health. Some clones in this sample may be carry-over from other donors' samples.

This clone was observed a few times. The V and J genes are TRBV28 and TRBJ2-5; D is tentatively TRBD1 or TRBD2 (6 bases each). This CDR3 has 14 amino acids. V was cut by 2 bases and J by 5 bases, with 12 bases left in between. The germline CDR1 and CDR2 sequences are MDHEN and SYDVKM. CDR3 DNA sequence: TGTGCCAGCAGTTTAGGGGGGCGGCCGGAGACCCAGTACTTC. Translation: CASSLGGRPETQYF.

The CDR3 DNA is TGTGCCAGCAGCGTACGGGGAGGCTCCTACGAGCAGTACTTC. It yields the protein CASSVRGGSYEQYF. The chain combines TRBV9 with TRBJ2-7, with D perhaps TRBD2 (6 bases). The CDR3 has 14 amino acids. The V and J ends lost 1 base and 0 bases respectively, with 8 bases between them. Germline V gene lookup returns CDR1 SGDLS and CDR2 YYNGEE.

The V and J genes are TRBV19 and TRBJ2-1; TRBD2 matches 10 bases. J was trimmed by 8 bases and V by 6 bases; bases with no gene match: 10. Germline CDR1 LNHDA, CDR2 SQIVND (reference sequence). CDR3 length: 15 amino acids. The CDR3 is CASSIELAGFHEQFF. The CDR3 nucleotides are TGTGCCAGTAGCATTGAACTAGCGGGGTTTCATGAGCAGTTCTTC.

The rearrangement links TRBV28 to TRBJ2-5; 8 bases align to TRBD1. Germline CDR1 reads MDHEN; CDR2 reads SYDVKM. This CDR3 spans 13 amino acids. V was clipped by 6 bases and J by 5 bases; unmatched bases: 5. CDR3 DNA sequence: TGTGCCAGCAGACCGACAGGGGTGGAGACCCAGTACTTC. The encoded protein is CASRPTGVETQYF.

Details on this clone: Other DNA variants within this sample encode the same CDR3. The chain recombines TRBV30 with TRBJ1-1, with TRBD1 matching over 7 bases. Germline-derived CDR1 and CDR2 are GTSNPN and SVGIG (reference sequence). The CDR3 consists of 13 residues. The J segment lost 3 bases and the V segment lost 1 base, leaving 2 bases of the junction unmatched. The CDR3 loop is CAWSGQGHTEAFF. CDR3 sequence (DNA): TGTGCCTGGAGTGGACAGGGTCACACTGAAGCTTTCTTT.

Only one count was recorded for this clone. V and J are TRBV5-1 and TRBJ1-3; D gene unclear. Germline CDR1 reads SGHRS; CDR2 reads YFSETQ. The V end was cut by 0 bases, the J end by 0 bases, with 10 bases between. There are 16 residues in the CDR3. The CDR3 DNA reads as TGCGCCAGCAGCTTGGCCGGTTCTCTCTCTGGAAACACCATATATTTT. Translated: CASSLAGSLSGNTIYF.

This clone was seen just once. The V and J genes are TRBV5-1 and TRBJ2-7, with 11 bases identical to TRBD1. The CDR3 runs 15 residues. Trimming removed 2 bases from V and 4 bases from J; junction bases left unmatched: 5. The germline V gene has CDR1 SGHRS and CDR2 YFSETQ. CDR3 region: CASSLRTGGTYEQYF. The CDR3, as DNA: TGCGCCAGCAGCTTAAGGACAGGGGGCACTTACGAGCAGTACTTC.

The table lists this clone with many counts. The chain combines TRBV9 with TRBJ2-1, with 7 bases lining up with TRBD2. V shed 0 bases and J 5 bases; nucleotides not matched to a gene: 5. The CDR3 loop spans 15 amino acids. Looked up from germline, CDR1 is SGDLS and CDR2 is YYNGEE. CDR3 coding DNA: TGTGCCAGCAGCGTAGCTCTAGCGGAAAACAATGAGCAGTTCTTC. Amino acid sequence: CASSVALAENNEQFF.

This chain links TRBV6-5 with TRBJ1-3; the match to TRBD1 covers 11 bases. The CDR3 loop spans 15 amino acids. V shed 6 bases and J 2 bases; nucleotides not matched to a gene: 3. CDR1 and CDR2 (germline): MNHEY, SVGAGI. The CDR3 is CASRPDRGPGNTIYF. The CDR3, as DNA: TGTGCCAGCAGGCCGGACAGGGGGCCTGGAAACACCATATATTTT.

The V and J genes are TRBV6-4 and TRBJ2-1; D gene unclear. The CDR3 extends over 15 amino acids. Trimming cost V 5 bases and J 8 bases, with 19 bases left between them. In germline, CDR1 is MRHNA, CDR2 SNTAGT. For the CDR3, the DNA is TGTGCCAGCAGTCCCTCCGACTCGGCTGGGGATGAGCAGTTCTTC. Translation: CASSPSDSAGDEQFF.

This clone was picked up a small number of times. Different DNA sequences within this sample yield the same CDR3. The chain joins TRBV5-6 to TRBJ2-3; a weak D match, TRBD1 (5 bases). V lost 1 base to trimming and J lost 3 bases, with 12 bases between them. Germline lookup yields CDR1 SGHDT and CDR2 YYEEEE. This CDR3 comprises 15 residues. Here the CDR3 reads CASSLRGISTDTQYF. The CDR3 nucleotides read TGTGCCAGCAGCTTGAGGGGAATAAGTACAGATACGCAGTATTTT.

This clone has just a few counts. The chain is built from TRBV28 and TRBJ1-4, with TRBD1 matching 8 bases. The ends lost 8 bases at V and 6 bases at J; junction bases unmatched: 8. The CDR3 sequence is 14 residues long. CDR1 and CDR2 from the germline V gene are MDHEN and SYDVKM. CDR3 bases: TGTGCCAGCTGCCGGGGGGGACAGGATGAAAAACTGTTTTTT. Translating it yields CASCRGGQDEKLFF.

About this clone itself: This may arise from a read error, as a much more abundant clone is one base away. V and J are TRBV7-9 and TRBJ2-3, with a weak D call TRBD2 (5 bases). Trimming cost V 2 bases and J 2 bases, with 5 bases left between them. CDR3 length: 13 amino acids. The germline gives CDR1 SEHNR, CDR2 FQNEAQ (reference sequence). The CDR3 DNA is TGTGCCAGCAGCTTACGGGACACAGATACGCAGTATTTT. Protein product: CASSLRDTDTQYF.

The chain uses TRBV4-2 and TRBJ2-7; D ambiguous. Per the germline V gene, CDR1 is LGHNA and CDR2 is YNFKEQ. V lost 4 bases and J lost 0, with 13 bases in between. The CDR3 is 15 residues long. CDR3: CASSPAYQSSYEQYF. The CDR3 nucleotides are TGTGCCAGCAGCCCAGCGTACCAGAGCTCCTACGAGCAGTACTTC.

The chain carries TRBV27 and TRBJ1-5; tentative D call: TRBD1 (6 bases). Germline CDR1 is MNHEY and CDR2 is SMNVEV (reference sequence). The CDR3 runs to 15 residues. Trimming removed 5 bases from V and 3 bases from J, with 14 bases in between. CDR3: CASSLVTGINQPQHF. The CDR3 DNA follows: TGTGCCAGCAGTCTTGTGACAGGAATCAATCAGCCCCAGCATTTT.